This T cell receptor (beta chain) came from a study of beta chain features in type 1 diabetes. Findings of the study overall: Overrepresentation of cells with high TCR expression could result from cDNA sequencing.

Sequenced material consisted of expressed TCRB transcripts (all of the isolated RNA was reverse transcribed). The protocol was immunoSEQ multiplex PCR, while the TCRdb copy is restricted to in-frame clones and leaves out a portion. The sample yields fewer than 500,000 clones, roughly 13% seen once. About this clone: Its specificity is unknown.

Donors underwent one heparinised blood draw, about 110 mL on average. Trimming cost V 6 bases and J 2 bases, with 10 bases left between them. The germline gives CDR1 SQVTM, CDR2 ANQGSEA. CDR3 length equals 12 residues. The clonotype was recovered from a man younger than 40 in good health. Material for sequencing was naive CD4+ T cells from blood. The rearrangement links TRBV29-1 to TRBJ1-2; D is possibly TRBD1 (6 bases). CDR3 region: CSVAQGNYGYTF. CDR3 nucleotides: TGCAGCGTGGCACAGGGAAACTATGGCTACACCTTC.